The next 29 T cell receptor beta chains were all read from a single sample in a study of CD8+ T cells in alopecia areata. Extraction of RNA preceded its reverse transcription into cDNA, which served as the sequencing template. Clones were sequenced by immunoSEQ multiplex PCR, and TCRdb holds only the in-frame ones, with some missing. The data show 150,000 or so clones, over 45% seen once. The sequenced sample consisted of CD4+ T cells sorted from blood. The receptors come from a human donor with alopecia areata.

The V gene is TRBV30, the J gene TRBJ2-1; 12 nucleotides agree with TRBD2. CDR1 and CDR2 (germline): GTSNPN, SVGIG (reference sequence). This CDR3 is built from 17 residues. After removal of 3 bases from V and 3 bases from J, the junction contained 9 bases not matched to a gene. In DNA form, the CDR3 reads TGTGCCTGGAGACCGACTAGCGGGAGTTTGGGCTACAATGAGCAGTTCTTC. It codes for CAWRPTSGSLGYNEQFF.

The gene calls are TRBV7-3 and TRBJ2-1, with unresolved D. CDR1 is SGHTA and CDR2 is FQGTGA in the germline V gene. The length of the CDR3 is 15 residues. V lost 4 bases, J lost 2 bases, and 12 bases lay in between. The CDR3 region is CASSSSTWPYNEQFF. For the CDR3, the DNA is TGTGCCAGCAGCTCATCGACATGGCCCTACAATGAGCAGTTCTTC.

The V gene is TRBV27, the J gene TRBJ2-7; 9 bases are shared with TRBD2. This CDR3 has 15 residues. J was trimmed by 1 base and V by 7 bases; bases with no gene match: 8. From germline, CDR1 is MNHEY and CDR2 SMNVEV (reference sequence). The CDR3, as DNA: TGTGCCAGCAAATCAGCGGGAGGAGGATCCTACGAGCAGTACTTC. This sequence encodes CASKSAGGGSYEQYF.

Only a few counts were recorded for this clone. The chain recombines TRBV30 with TRBJ2-1; D is uncertain. Germline assignment: CDR1 GTSNPN and CDR2 SVGIG (reference sequence). V was cut by 1 base and J by 9 bases, with 13 bases left in between. The CDR3 has 13 amino acids. The CDR3 region has the DNA TGTGCCTGGAGTGAGGTTCACTTCGGTGAGCAGTTCTTC. This translates into CAWSEVHFGEQFF.

This clone occurred a few times. V gene TRBV11-2 combines with J gene TRBJ2-7; TRBD2 aligns across 11 bases. With 0 bases clipped from V and 3 bases from J, the junction kept 1 base outside the gene matches. CDR1 is SGHAT, CDR2 FQNNGV, per germline. The CDR3 extends over 15 amino acids. The CDR3 coding sequence is TGTGCCAGCAGCTTAGACCTAGCGGGAGGCTACGAGCAGTACTTC. It encodes CASSLDLAGGYEQYF.

The chain carries TRBV5-1 and TRBJ2-7; perhaps D is TRBD1 or TRBD2 (5 bases each). The CDR3 runs 13 residues. The V gene lost 4 bases and the J gene lost 2 bases, with 10 bases spanning the gap. The germline V gene encodes CDR1 SGHRS and CDR2 YFSETQ. For the CDR3, the DNA is TGCGCCAGCAGCCCATCGGGGCCCTACGAGCAGTACTTC. Translating gives CASSPSGPYEQYF. The whole variable domain, remainder taken from reference TRBV5-1 and TRBJ2-7, is KAGVTQTPRYLIKTRGQQVTLSCSPISGHRSVSWYQQTPGQGLQFLFEYFSETQRNKGNFPGRFSGRQFSNSRSEMNVSTLELGDSALYLCASSPSGPYEQYFGPGTRLTVT.

V is TRBV13 and J is TRBJ1-1, with no clear D. V was shortened by 6 bases and J by 5 bases, with 10 bases between the two germline ends. The germline V gene encodes CDR1 PRHDT and CDR2 FYEKMQ (reference sequence). The CDR3 is made up of 12 amino acids. Here the CDR3 DNA reads TGTGCCAGCAGACGGGTCAGGACTGAAGCTTTCTTT. This translates into CASRRVRTEAFF.

The V gene is TRBV5-1, the J gene TRBJ2-1; the D gene is possibly TRBD1 (5 bases). Trimming pared 1 base from V and 7 bases from J, leaving 15 bases between. Germline values: CDR1 SGHRS, CDR2 YFSETQ. This CDR3 region has 15 residues. CDR3 nucleotides: TGCGCCAGCAGCTTGACGTCGTTAGGGGTAAATGAGCAGTTCTTC. Amino acid sequence: CASSLTSLGVNEQFF.

The chain combines TRBV6-5 with TRBJ2-3; no definite D call. Trimming cost V 0 bases and J 4 bases, with 14 bases left between them. CDR3 length: 16 amino acids. Germline V gives CDR1 MNHEY, CDR2 SVGAGI. CDR3 in DNA: TGTGCCAGCAGTTACTCGCTTACAGCTTTGTCAGATACGCAGTATTTT. Encoded protein: CASSYSLTALSDTQYF.

This clone was seen a handful of times. V and J are TRBV7-9 and TRBJ1-4; D unresolved. Germline CDR1 reads SEHNR; CDR2 reads FQNEAQ (reference sequence). V lost 1 base, J lost 5 bases, and 8 bases lay in between. There are 14 residues in the CDR3. The CDR3 is CASSLGRENEKLFF. CDR3 bases: TGTGCCAGCAGCTTAGGGAGGGAAAATGAAAAACTGTTTTTT.

V and J are TRBV15 and TRBJ1-1; unclear D gene. Germline V CDR1 and CDR2: LNHNV, YYDKDF (reference sequence). CDR3 size: 13 residues. Deletions cut 5 bases from V and 0 bases from J, with 7 bases between. For the CDR3, the DNA is TGTGCCACCAGCCGCCCCCTGAACACTGAAGCTTTCTTT. Its translation: CATSRPLNTEAFF.

The V and J genes are TRBV5-1 and TRBJ2-3, with D tentatively TRBD1 (6 bases). Trimming stripped 3 bases from V and 5 bases from J, with 13 bases between. Germline CDR1 SGHRS, CDR2 YFSETQ. There are 14 residues in the CDR3. CDR3 amino acids: CASSSGQGKDTQYF. CDR3 in DNA: TGCGCCAGCAGCTCCGGCCAGGGGAAAGATACGCAGTATTTT.

CDR3 protein: CASSLPGQGYEQYF. CDR3 bases: TGTGCCAGCAGCCTACCGGGACAGGGCTACGAGCAGTACTTC. This chain connects TRBV28 to TRBJ2-7, with 9 bases aligning to TRBD1. The germline CDR1 and CDR2 sequences are MDHEN and SYDVKM. CDR3 length: 14 residues. V lost 6 bases to trimming and J lost 3 bases; unmatched junction nucleotides: 6.

This clone has just a few counts. This chain joins TRBV19 and TRBJ2-1; 11 positions agree with TRBD1. Germline CDR1 LNHDA, CDR2 SQIVND (reference sequence). J gave up 6 bases and V 7 bases, and 5 bases lay outside the gene matches. The CDR3 loop spans 14 amino acids. The CDR3 reads CASIGTGGGNEQFF. The CDR3 nucleotides are TGTGCCAGTATTGGGACAGGGGGTGGCAATGAGCAGTTCTTC.

V is TRBV30 and J is TRBJ2-7; D might be TRBD1 (6 bases). CDR1 and CDR2 (germline): GTSNPN, SVGIG (reference sequence). This CDR3 comprises 13 residues. The germline V and J ends were trimmed by 2 bases and 1 base, with 9 bases remaining between them. CDR3: CAWSQGRSYEQYF. CDR3 DNA: TGTGCCTGGAGTCAGGGGCGTTCCTACGAGCAGTACTTC.

This clone occurred once. The chain joins TRBV28 to TRBJ2-7; 7 nucleotides match TRBD2. The V gene end was trimmed by 5 bases and the J gene end by 2 bases; junction bases not matched to a gene: 3. The CDR3 sequence is 13 residues long. Looked up from germline, CDR1 is MDHEN and CDR2 is SYDVKM. CDR3 DNA sequence: TGTGCCAGCAGTGAGCGGGACCCCTACGAGCAGTACTTC. Translated: CASSERDPYEQYF.

This chain connects TRBV29-1 to TRBJ2-2; 7 nucleotides align to TRBD1. In germline, CDR1 is SQVTM, CDR2 ANQGSEA. With 1 base clipped from V and 6 bases from J, the junction kept 14 bases outside the gene matches. This CDR3 comprises 17 residues. In DNA, the CDR3 is TGCAGCGTTGAAGGACCTGGGACAGCCCAAATACCCGGGGAGCTGTTTTTT. Translating gives CSVEGPGTAQIPGELFF.

The chain combines TRBV9 with TRBJ2-3; the match to TRBD2 covers 12 bases. The CDR3 contains 14 residues. Germline V gene lookup returns CDR1 SGDLS and CDR2 YYNGEE. The V gene end was trimmed by 3 bases and the J gene end by 5 bases; junction bases not matched to a gene: 1. CDR3 residues: CASSELAGGDTQYF. The CDR3 coding sequence is TGTGCCAGCAGCGAACTAGCGGGAGGAGATACGCAGTATTTT.

A few counts support this clone. The V and J genes are TRBV5-1 and TRBJ1-1; D gene uncertain. In germline, CDR1 is SGHRS, CDR2 YFSETQ. Trimming cost V 2 bases and J 5 bases, with 7 bases left between them. The CDR3 loop spans 12 amino acids. As DNA, the CDR3 is TGCGCCAGCAGCTTTGAGGGTACTGAAGCTTTCTTT. Protein: CASSFEGTEAFF. Combining the CDR3 with reference TRBV5-1 and TRBJ1-1 gives the whole variable domain KAGVTQTPRYLIKTRGQQVTLSCSPISGHRSVSWYQQTPGQGLQFLFEYFSETQRNKGNFPGRFSGRQFSNSRSEMNVSTLELGDSALYLCASSFEGTEAFFGQGTRLTVV.

This clone has just a few counts. Here the CDR3 reads CASRNRDPAYEQFF. DNA of the CDR3: TGTGCCAGTAGAAACCGGGACCCGGCCTATGAGCAGTTCTTC. J is TRBJ2-1 and V is TRBV19, with D perhaps being TRBD1 or TRBD2 (5 bases each). This CDR3 is 14 amino acids long. Germline CDR1 and CDR2: LNHDA and SQIVND (reference sequence). Trimming left V 6 bases short and J 8 bases short, with 17 bases between. Variable domain in full (rest from reference TRBV19 and TRBJ2-1): DGGITQSPKYLFRKEGQNVTLSCEQNLNHDAMYWYRQDPGQGLRLIYYSQIVNDFQKGDIAEGYSVSREKKESFPLTVTSAQKNPTAFYLCASRNRDPAYEQFFGPGTRLTVL.

The chain links TRBV7-9 to TRBJ2-7, with a possible D match to TRBD2 (6 bases). This CDR3 contains 14 residues. Trimming pared 1 base from V and 6 bases from J, leaving 13 bases between. CDR1 SEHNR and CDR2 FQNEAQ come from the germline V gene (reference sequence). This CDR3 reads CASSLVTGAAEQYF. The CDR3 DNA follows: TGTGCCAGCAGCTTAGTGACGGGAGCTGCCGAGCAGTACTTC.

This sequence joins TRBV4-1 and TRBJ1-2; the D is unclear. Deletions cut 6 bases from V and 6 bases from J, with 17 bases between. Germline values: CDR1 MGHRA, CDR2 YSYEKL. CDR3 length equals 14 residues. The chain's CDR3 is CASSLWGTIHGYTF. CDR3 DNA sequence: TGCGCCAGCAGTCTTTGGGGAACAATCCATGGCTACACCTTC.

The chain carries TRBV18 and TRBJ2-7; 10 positions agree with TRBD2. This CDR3 is built from 15 residues. Germline values: CDR1 KGHSH, CDR2 LQKENI. Trimming cost V 2 bases and J 1 base; bases outside gene matches: 2. The CDR3 DNA reads as TGTGCCAGCTCACCAACTAGCGGGGCGTCCTACGAGCAGTACTTC. Residues: CASSPTSGASYEQYF.

This chain joins TRBV7-3 and TRBJ1-1; D is undetermined. The CDR3 totals 13 residues. V was clipped by 6 bases and J by 1 base, with 9 bases between them. Looked up from germline, CDR1 is SGHTA and CDR2 is FQGTGA. The CDR3 coding sequence is TGTGCCAGCAGTTACGCAGGGAACACTGAAGCTTTCTTT. Translating gives CASSYAGNTEAFF.

The table lists this clone with a few counts. The chain joins TRBV27 to TRBJ1-1, with 8 nucleotides matching TRBD1. The CDR3 has 15 residues. Germline CDR1 is MNHEY and CDR2 is SMNVEV (reference sequence). Trimming took 5 bases from V and 1 from J; bases not matched to a gene: 6. The DNA of the CDR3 is TGTGCCAGCAGTGCCCGGACAGGGAGGAACACTGAAGCTTTCTTT. Translating gives CASSARTGRNTEAFF.

The rearrangement uses TRBV4-1 and TRBJ2-2, with a possible D match to TRBD2 (5 bases). V shed 1 base and J shed 0 bases, with 18 bases lying between them. This CDR3 contains 19 residues. Per germline, CDR1 MGHRA and CDR2 YSYEKL. The CDR3 protein is CASSQGWIARTPNTGELFF. CDR3 coding DNA: TGCGCCAGCAGCCAAGGGTGGATAGCGCGTACCCCGAACACCGGGGAGCTGTTTTTT.

J is TRBJ2-1 and V is TRBV9; D gene uncertain. Trimming pared 2 bases from V and 7 bases from J, leaving 22 bases between. CDR1 and CDR2 (germline): SGDLS, YYNGEE. The CDR3 runs 17 residues. CDR3 in amino acids: CASSVGPGRSILNEQFF. The DNA for the CDR3 is TGTGCCAGCAGCGTGGGCCCCGGCAGGTCTATCTTAAATGAGCAGTTCTTC.

This clone was observed a few times. This chain links TRBV5-4 with TRBJ2-1, with TRBD2 matching over 8 bases. The CDR3 runs to 15 residues. Germline lookup yields CDR1 SGHNT and CDR2 YYREEE (reference sequence). V lost 4 bases, J lost 4 bases, and 7 bases stayed unmatched. The CDR3 DNA reads TGTGCCAGCAGCCCACTGACTAGCGTATACAATGAGCAGTTCTTC. Translated, it gives CASSPLTSVYNEQFF.

In its sample, this clone was seen a few times. V is TRBV19 and J is TRBJ1-1; D is unresolved. The V and J ends lost 5 bases and 6 bases respectively, with 7 bases between them. The germline V gene encodes CDR1 LNHDA and CDR2 SQIVND (reference sequence). The CDR3 covers 11 residues. CDR3 in amino acids: CASSAGAEAFF. CDR3 coding DNA: TGTGCCAGTAGTGCCGGGGCTGAAGCTTTCTTT.